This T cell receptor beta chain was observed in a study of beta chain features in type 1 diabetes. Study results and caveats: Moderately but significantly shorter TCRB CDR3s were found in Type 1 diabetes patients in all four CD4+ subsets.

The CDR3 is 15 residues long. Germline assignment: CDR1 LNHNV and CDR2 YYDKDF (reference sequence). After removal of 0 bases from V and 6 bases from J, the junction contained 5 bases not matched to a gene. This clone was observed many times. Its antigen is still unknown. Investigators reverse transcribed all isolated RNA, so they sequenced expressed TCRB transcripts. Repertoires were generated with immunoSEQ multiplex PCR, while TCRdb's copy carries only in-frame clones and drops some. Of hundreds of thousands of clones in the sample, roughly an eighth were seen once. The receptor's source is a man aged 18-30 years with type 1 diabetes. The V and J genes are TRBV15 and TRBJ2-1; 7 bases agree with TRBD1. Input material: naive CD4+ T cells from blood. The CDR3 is CATSREGDSFNEQFF. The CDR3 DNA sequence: TGTGCCACCAGCAGAGAGGGGGACAGCTTCAATGAGCAGTTCTTC.